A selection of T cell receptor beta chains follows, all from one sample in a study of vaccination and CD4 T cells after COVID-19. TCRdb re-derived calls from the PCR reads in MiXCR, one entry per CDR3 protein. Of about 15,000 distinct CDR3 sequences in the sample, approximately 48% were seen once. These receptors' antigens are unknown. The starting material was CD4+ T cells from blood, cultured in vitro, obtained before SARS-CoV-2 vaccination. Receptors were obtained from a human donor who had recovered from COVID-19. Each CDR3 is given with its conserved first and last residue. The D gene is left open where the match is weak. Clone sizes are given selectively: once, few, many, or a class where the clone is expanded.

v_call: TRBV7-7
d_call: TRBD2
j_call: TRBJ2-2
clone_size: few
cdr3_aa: CASSLALGLAGGAPNTGELFF
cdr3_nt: TGTGCCAGCAGCTTAGCGCTCGGACTAGCGGGAGGTGCACCGAACACCGGGGAGCTGTTTTTT

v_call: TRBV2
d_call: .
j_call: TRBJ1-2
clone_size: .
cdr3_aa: CASSGETEYGYTF
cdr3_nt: TGTGCCAGCAGTGGGGAGACAGAGTATGGCTACACCTTC

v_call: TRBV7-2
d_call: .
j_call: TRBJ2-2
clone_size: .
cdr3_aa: CASSPATVGELFF
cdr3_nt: TGTGCCAGCAGCCCCGCAACGGTCGGGGAGCTGTTTTTT

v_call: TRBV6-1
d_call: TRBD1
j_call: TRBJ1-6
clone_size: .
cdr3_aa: CASSPGQGVSPLHF
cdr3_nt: TGTGCCAGCAGTCCGGGACAGGGGGTTTCACCCCTCCACTTT

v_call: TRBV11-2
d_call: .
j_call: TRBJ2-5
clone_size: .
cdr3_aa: CASSLDLLTESQYF
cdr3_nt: TGTGCCAGCAGCCTCGACCTCCTAACCGAGTCCCAGTACTTC

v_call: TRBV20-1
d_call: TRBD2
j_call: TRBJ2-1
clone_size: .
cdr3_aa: CSAVSGSVYNEQFF
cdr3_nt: TGCAGTGCTGTGAGCGGGAGCGTATACAATGAGCAGTTCTTC

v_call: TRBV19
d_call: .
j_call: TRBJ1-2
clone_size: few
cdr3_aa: CASSPGVGVGYTF
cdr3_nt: TGTGCCAGTAGTCCCGGCGTGGGGGTGGGCTACACCTTC

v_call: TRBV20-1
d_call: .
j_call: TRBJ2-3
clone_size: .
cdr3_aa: CSARDGGEPSTDTQYF
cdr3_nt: TGCAGTGCTAGAGATGGCGGGGAGCCTAGCACAGATACGCAGTATTTT

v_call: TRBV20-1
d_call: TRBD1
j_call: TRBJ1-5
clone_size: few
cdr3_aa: CSAREGQQPQHF
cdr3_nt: TGCAGTGCTAGAGAGGGACAGCAGCCCCAGCATTTT

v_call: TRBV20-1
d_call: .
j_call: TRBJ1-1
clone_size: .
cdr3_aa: CSAYQLLLGLTEAFF
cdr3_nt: TGCAGTGCTTACCAATTATTGCTGGGTCTCACTGAAGCTTTCTTT

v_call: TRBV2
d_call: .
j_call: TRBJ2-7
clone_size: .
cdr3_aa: CASTPTGRAYEQYF
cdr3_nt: TGTGCCAGCACTCCTACGGGACGGGCCTACGAGCAGTACTTC

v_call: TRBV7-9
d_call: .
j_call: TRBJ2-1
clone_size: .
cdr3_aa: CASSSLTDQTF
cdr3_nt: TGTGCCAGCAGTTCTCTCACGGATCAGACCTTC

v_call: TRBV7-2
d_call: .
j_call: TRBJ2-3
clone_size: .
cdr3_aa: CASSPSGRSGDTQYF
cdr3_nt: TGTGCCAGCAGCCCAAGTGGACGGTCGGGAGATACGCAGTATTTT

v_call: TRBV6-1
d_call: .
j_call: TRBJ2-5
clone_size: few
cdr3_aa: CASKEGGSETQYF
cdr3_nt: TGTGCCAGTAAGGAGGGGGGCAGCGAGACCCAGTACTTC

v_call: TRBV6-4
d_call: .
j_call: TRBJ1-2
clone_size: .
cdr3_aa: CASSDSSGVGYTF
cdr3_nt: TGTGCCAGCAGTGACTCGTCCGGGGTCGGCTACACCTTC

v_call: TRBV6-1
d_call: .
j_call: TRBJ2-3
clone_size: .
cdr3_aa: CASRATAGLGPDTQYF
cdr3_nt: TGTGCCAGCAGAGCTACCGCGGGATTAGGGCCAGATACGCAGTATTTT

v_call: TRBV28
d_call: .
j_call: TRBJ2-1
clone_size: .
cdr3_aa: CASSLRSARGEQFF
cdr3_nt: TGTGCCAGCAGTTTAAGGTCCGCCCGGGGTGAGCAGTTCTTC

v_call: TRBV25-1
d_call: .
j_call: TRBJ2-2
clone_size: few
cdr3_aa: CASSEMGGPTGELFF
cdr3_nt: TGTGCCAGCAGTGAAATGGGTGGACCGACGGGGGAGCTGTTTTTT

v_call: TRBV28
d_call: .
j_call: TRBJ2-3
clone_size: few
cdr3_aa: CASSQPLGTDTQYF
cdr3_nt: TGTGCCAGCAGTCAACCCTTGGGCACAGATACGCAGTATTTT

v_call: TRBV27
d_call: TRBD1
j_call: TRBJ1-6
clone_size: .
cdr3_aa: CASSFGQVNSPLHF
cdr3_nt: TGTGCCAGCAGTTTCGGACAGGTTAATTCACCCCTCCACTTT

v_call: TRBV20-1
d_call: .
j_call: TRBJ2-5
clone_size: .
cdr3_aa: CSASISVGSETQYF
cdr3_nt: TGCAGTGCTAGTATCTCGGTTGGGTCGGAGACCCAGTACTTC

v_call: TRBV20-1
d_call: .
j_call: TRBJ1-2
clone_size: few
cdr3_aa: CSARDYGYTF
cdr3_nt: TGCAGTGCTAGGGACTATGGCTACACCTTC

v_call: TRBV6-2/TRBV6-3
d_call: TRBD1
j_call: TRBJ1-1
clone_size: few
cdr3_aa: CASSKTGTGTEAFF
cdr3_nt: TGTGCCAGCAGTAAGACCGGGACAGGCACTGAAGCTTTCTTT

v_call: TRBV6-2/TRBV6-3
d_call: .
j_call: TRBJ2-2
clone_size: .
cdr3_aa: CASSRTANTGELFF
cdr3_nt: TGTGCCAGCAGCCGGACGGCGAACACCGGGGAGCTGTTTTTT

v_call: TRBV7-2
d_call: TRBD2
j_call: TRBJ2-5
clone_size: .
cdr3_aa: CASSLGGGRETQYF
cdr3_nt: TGTGCCAGCAGCTTAGGCGGGGGGCGGGAGACCCAGTACTTC

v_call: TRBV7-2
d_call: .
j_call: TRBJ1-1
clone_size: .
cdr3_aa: CASSSPRALGAEAFF
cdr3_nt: TGTGCCAGCAGCTCTCCTCGGGCCCTCGGGGCTGAAGCTTTCTTT

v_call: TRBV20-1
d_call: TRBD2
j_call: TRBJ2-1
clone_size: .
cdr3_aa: CSARVTSGIIHEQFF
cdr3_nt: TGCAGTGCTAGAGTAACTAGCGGGATCATCCATGAGCAGTTCTTC

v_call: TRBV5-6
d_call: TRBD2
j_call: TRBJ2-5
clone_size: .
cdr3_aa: CASSLGLAGEQETQYF
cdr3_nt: TGTGCCAGCAGCTTGGGACTAGCGGGGGAACAAGAGACCCAGTACTTC

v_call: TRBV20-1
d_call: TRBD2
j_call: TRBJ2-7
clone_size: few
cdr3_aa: CSARGDGIYEQYF
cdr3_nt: TGCAGTGCTCGGGGGGACGGAATCTACGAGCAGTACTTC

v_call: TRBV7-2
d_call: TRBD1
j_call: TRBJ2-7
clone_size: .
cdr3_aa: CASSTRTGGLYEQYF
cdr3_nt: TGTGCCAGCAGCACCCGGACAGGGGGGCTCTACGAGCAGTACTTC

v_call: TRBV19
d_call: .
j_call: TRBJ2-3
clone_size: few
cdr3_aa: CASSIGGGTDTQYF
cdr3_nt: TGTGCCAGTAGTATAGGCGGGGGCACAGATACGCAGTATTTT

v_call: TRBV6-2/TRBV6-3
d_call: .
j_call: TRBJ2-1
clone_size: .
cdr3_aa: CASRTAGNEQFF
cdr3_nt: TGTGCCAGCAGAACGGCAGGCAATGAGCAGTTCTTC

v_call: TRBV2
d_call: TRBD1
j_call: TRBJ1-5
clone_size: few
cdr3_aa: CASSENRGSNQPQHF
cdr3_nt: TGTGCCAGCAGTGAAAACAGGGGAAGCAATCAGCCCCAGCATTTT

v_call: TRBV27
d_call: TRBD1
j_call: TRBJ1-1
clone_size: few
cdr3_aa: CASTRAGTASEAFF
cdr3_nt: TGTGCCAGCACCCGGGCGGGGACAGCCAGTGAAGCTTTCTTT

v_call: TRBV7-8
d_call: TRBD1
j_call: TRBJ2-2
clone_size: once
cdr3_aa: CASSFAQGAGELFF
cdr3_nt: TGTGCCAGTAGCTTCGCCCAGGGGGCCGGGGAGCTGTTTTTT

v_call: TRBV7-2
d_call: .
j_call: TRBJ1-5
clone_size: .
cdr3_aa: CAGSNGVKSGYSNQPQHF
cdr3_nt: TGTGCCGGATCCAATGGCGTCAAATCGGGGTATAGCAATCAGCCCCAGCATTTT

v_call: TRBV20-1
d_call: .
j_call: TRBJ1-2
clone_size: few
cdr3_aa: CSATWDRRGYTF
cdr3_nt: TGCAGTGCTACCTGGGACCGCCGGGGCTACACCTTC

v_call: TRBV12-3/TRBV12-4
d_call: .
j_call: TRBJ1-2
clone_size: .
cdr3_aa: CASSLALNYGYTF
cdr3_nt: TGTGCCAGCAGTTTAGCCCTTAACTATGGCTACACCTTC

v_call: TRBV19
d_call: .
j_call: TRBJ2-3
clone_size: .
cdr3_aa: CASSIHRGQGTDTQYF
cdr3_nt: TGTGCCAGTAGTATTCATCGGGGCCAGGGAACAGATACGCAGTATTTT

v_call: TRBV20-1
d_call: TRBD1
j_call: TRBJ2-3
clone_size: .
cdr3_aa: CSARDERGQGSTDTQYF
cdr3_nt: TGCAGTGCTAGAGATGAAAGGGGACAGGGCAGCACAGATACGCAGTATTTT

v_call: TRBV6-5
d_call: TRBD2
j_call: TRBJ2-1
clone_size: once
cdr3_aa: CASSYVGGEQFF
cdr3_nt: TGTGCCAGCAGTTACGTGGGAGGGGAGCAGTTCTTC

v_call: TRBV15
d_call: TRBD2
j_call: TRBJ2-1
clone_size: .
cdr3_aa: CATSRVARERPNEQFF
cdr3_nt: TGTGCCACCAGCAGAGTTGCGCGGGAGAGGCCCAATGAGCAGTTCTTC

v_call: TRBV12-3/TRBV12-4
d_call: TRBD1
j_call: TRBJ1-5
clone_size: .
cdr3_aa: CASRLTGDQPQHF
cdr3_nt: TGTGCCAGCAGGCTTACAGGGGATCAGCCCCAGCATTTT

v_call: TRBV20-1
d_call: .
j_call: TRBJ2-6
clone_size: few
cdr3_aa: CSARGGAGANVLTF
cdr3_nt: TGCAGTGCTAGAGGAGGGGCTGGGGCCAACGTCCTGACTTTC